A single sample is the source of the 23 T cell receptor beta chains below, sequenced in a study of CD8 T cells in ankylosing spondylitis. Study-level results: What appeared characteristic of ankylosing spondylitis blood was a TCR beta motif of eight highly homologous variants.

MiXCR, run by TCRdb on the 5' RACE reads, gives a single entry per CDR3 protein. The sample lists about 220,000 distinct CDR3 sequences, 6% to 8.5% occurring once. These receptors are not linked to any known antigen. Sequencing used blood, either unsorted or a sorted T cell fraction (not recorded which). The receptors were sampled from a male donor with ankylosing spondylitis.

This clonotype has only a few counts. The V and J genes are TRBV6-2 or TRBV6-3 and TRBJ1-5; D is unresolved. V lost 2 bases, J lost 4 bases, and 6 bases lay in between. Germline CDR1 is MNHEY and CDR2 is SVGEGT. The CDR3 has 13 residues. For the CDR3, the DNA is TGTGCCAGCAGTTACCCGGGTAATCAGCCCCAGCATTTT. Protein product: CASSYPGNQPQHF.

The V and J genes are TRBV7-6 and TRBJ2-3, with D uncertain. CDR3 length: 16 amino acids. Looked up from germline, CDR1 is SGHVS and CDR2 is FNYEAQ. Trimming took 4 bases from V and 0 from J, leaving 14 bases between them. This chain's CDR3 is CASSSSPGRSTDTQYF. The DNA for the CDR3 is TGTGCCAGCAGCTCTTCCCCCGGAAGGAGCACAGATACGCAGTATTTT.

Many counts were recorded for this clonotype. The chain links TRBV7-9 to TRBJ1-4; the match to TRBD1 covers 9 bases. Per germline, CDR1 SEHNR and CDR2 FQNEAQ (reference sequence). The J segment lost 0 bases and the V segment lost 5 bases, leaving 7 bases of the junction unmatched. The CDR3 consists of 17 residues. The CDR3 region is CASSAGGQGPTNEKLFF. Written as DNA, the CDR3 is TGTGCCAGCAGCGCCGGGGGACAGGGCCCAACTAATGAAAAACTGTTTTTT.

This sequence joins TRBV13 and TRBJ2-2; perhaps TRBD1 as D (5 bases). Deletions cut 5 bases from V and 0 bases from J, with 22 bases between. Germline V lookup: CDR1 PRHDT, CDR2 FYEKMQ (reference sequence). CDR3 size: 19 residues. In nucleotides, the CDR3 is TGTGCCAGCAGCGACAAGGCGGTTAGGACAAACGCGAACACCGGGGAGCTGTTTTTT. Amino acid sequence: CASSDKAVRTNANTGELFF.

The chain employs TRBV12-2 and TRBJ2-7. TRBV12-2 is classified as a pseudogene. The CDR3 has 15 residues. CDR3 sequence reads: CASRLSTGTAYEQYF. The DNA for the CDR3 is TGTGCAAGTCGCCTATCGACAGGGACCGCCTACGAGCAGTACTTC.

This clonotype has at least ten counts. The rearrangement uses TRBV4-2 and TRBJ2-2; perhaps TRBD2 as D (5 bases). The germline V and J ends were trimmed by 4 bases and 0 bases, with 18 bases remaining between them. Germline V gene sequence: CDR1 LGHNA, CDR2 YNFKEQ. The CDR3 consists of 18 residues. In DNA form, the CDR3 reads TGTGCCAGCAGCCTTCTCCTAGTACAACTAGCGAACACCGGGGAGCTGTTTTTT. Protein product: CASSLLLVQLANTGELFF.

The chain's CDR3 is CAISEWQDRSRVQYF. In DNA, the CDR3 is TGTGCCATCAGTGAGTGGCAGGACAGGTCGCGTGTGCAGTACTTC. This sequence joins TRBV10-3 and TRBJ2-7; 7 positions match TRBD1. J gave up 9 bases and V 1 base, and 12 bases lay outside the gene matches. CDR3 length equals 15 residues. CDR1 is ENHRY, CDR2 SYGVKD, per germline.

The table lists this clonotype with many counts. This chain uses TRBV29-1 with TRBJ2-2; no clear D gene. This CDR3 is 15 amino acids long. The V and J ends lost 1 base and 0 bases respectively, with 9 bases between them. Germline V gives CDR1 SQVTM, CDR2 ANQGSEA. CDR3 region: CSVEGRQANTGELFF. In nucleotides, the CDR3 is TGCAGCGTTGAAGGACGTCAAGCGAACACCGGGGAGCTGTTTTTT.

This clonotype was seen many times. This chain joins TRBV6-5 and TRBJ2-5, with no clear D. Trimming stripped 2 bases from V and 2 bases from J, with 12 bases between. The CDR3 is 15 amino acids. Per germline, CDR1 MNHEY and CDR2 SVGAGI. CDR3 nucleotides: TGTGCCAGCAGTTACGGTCCAGTATCACAAGAGACCCAGTACTTC. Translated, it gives CASSYGPVSQETQYF.

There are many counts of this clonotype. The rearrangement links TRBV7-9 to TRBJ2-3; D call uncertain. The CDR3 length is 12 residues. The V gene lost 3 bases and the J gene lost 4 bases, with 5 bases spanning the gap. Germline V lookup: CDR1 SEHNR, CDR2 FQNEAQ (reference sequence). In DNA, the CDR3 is TGTGCCAGCAGCTTTCGACCAGATACGCAGTATTTT. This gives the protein CASSFRPDTQYF. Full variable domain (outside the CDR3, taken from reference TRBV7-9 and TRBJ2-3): DTGVSQNPRHKITKRGQNVTFRCDPISEHNRLYWYRQTLGQGPEFLTYFQNEAQLEKSRLLSDRFSAERPKGSFSTLEIQRTEQGDSAMYLCASSFRPDTQYFGPGTRLTVL.

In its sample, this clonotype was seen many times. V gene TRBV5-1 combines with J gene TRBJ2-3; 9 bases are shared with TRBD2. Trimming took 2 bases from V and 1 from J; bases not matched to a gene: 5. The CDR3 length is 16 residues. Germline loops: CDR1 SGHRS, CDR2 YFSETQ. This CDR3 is CASSFSGGRGTDTQYF. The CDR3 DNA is TGCGCCAGCAGCTTTAGCGGGGGTCGGGGCACAGATACGCAGTATTTT.

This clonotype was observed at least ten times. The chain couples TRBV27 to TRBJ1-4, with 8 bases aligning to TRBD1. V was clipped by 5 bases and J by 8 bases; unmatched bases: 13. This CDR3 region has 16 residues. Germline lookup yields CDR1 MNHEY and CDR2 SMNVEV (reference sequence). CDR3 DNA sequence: TGTGCCAGCAGTAACTGGACAGGGAGGCTTCGAGAAAAACTGTTTTTT. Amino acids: CASSNWTGRLREKLFF.

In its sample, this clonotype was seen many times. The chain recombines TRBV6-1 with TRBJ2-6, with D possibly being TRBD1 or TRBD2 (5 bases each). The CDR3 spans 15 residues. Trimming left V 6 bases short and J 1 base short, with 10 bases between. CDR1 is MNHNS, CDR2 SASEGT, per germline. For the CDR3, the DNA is TGTGCCAGCAGCCGGTGGGGGTCTGGGGCCAACGTCCTGACTTTC. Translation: CASSRWGSGANVLTF.

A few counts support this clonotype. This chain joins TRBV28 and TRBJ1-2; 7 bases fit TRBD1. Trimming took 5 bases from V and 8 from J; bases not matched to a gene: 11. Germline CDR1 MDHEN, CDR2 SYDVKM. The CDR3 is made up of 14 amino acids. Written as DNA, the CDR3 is TGTGCCAGCAGTCCCCGGAGGACAGGACAAGGCTACACCTTC. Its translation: CASSPRRTGQGYTF.

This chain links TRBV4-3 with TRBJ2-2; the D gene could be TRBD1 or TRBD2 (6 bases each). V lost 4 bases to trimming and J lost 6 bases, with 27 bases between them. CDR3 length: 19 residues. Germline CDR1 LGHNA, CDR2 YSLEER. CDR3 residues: CASSPRYRVGRGVPGELFF. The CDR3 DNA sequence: TGCGCCAGCAGCCCACGGTACAGGGTCGGTAGGGGGGTTCCCGGGGAGCTGTTTTTT.

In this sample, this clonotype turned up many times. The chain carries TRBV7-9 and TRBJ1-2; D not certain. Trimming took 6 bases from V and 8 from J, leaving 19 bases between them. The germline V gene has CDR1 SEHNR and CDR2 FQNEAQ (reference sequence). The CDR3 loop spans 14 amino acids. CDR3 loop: CASSSWAPVSGYTF. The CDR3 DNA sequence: TGTGCCAGCAGTTCTTGGGCGCCAGTGTCCGGCTACACCTTC.

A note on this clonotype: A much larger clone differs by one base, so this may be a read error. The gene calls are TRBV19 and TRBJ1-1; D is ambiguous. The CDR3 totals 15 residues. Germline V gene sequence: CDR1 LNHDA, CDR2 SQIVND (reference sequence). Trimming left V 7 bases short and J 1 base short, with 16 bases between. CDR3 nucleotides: TGTGCCAGTACTGACTATGTCTGGGAGAACACTGAAGCTTTCTTT. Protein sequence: CASTDYVWENTEAFF.

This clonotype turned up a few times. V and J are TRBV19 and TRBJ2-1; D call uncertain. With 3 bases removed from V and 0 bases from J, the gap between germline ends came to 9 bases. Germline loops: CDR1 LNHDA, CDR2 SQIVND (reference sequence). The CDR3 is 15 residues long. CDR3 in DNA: TGTGCCAGTAGTATCTCGGCCAGCTCCTACAATGAGCAGTTCTTC. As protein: CASSISASSYNEQFF.

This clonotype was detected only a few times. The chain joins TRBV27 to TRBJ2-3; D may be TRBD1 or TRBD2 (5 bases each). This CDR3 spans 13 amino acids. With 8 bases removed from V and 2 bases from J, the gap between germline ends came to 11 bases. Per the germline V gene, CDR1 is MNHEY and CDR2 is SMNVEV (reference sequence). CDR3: CASGTGNTDTQYF. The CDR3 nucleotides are TGTGCCAGCGGGACGGGCAACACAGATACGCAGTATTTT.

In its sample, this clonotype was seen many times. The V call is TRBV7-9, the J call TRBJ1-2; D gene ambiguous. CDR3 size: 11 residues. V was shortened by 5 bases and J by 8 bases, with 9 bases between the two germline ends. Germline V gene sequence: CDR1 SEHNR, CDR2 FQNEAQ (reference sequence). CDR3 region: CASSPGKGYTF. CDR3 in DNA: TGTGCCAGCAGCCCTGGGAAAGGCTACACCTTC.

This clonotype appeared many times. CDR3 DNA sequence: TGTGCCAGCAGCCCCCACCCGCGGGAGGAATCGGACGGGGAGCTGTTTTTT. Residues: CASSPHPREESDGELFF. J is TRBJ2-2 and V is TRBV7-9; 8 positions agree with TRBD2. CDR1 is SEHNR, CDR2 FQNEAQ, per germline (reference sequence). V gave up 5 bases and J gave up 7 bases; unmatched junction bases: 15. The CDR3 loop spans 17 amino acids.

The CDR3 protein is CSARDVAGYNEQFF. DNA for the CDR3: TGCAGTGCTAGAGATGTAGCGGGCTACAATGAGCAGTTCTTC. V usage is TRBV20-1 and J usage is TRBJ2-1; 7 bases agree with TRBD2. The CDR3 sequence is 14 residues long. Germline values: CDR1 DFQATT, CDR2 SNEGSKA (reference sequence). V gave up 0 bases and J gave up 3 bases; unmatched junction bases: 2.

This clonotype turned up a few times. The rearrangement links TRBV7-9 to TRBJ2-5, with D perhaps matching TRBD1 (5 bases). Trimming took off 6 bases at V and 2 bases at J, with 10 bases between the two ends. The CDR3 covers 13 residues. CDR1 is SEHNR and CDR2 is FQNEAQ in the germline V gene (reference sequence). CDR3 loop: CASREDIQETQYF. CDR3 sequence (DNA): TGTGCCAGCAGAGAGGACATTCAAGAGACCCAGTACTTC.